A selection of T cell receptor beta chains follows, all from one sample in a study of blood T cell repertoires in COVID-19. The table came from immunoSEQ multiplex PCR; TCRdb's copy has only in-frame clones and leaves some out. This repertoire shows fewer than 350,000 clones, about 88% found once; its top ten account for about an eighth. The sample consisted of peripheral blood. These receptors were taken from a woman aged 65 to 85 with COVID-19, enrolled during active disease. Both conserved end residues are part of each CDR3. A D gene is named only where the DNA matches it firmly. Clone size is stated in some rows and not others, as once, few, many or a class when expanded.

abundance	d_gene	v_gene	j_gene	CDR3aa	CDR3nt
NA	NA	TRBV11-2	TRBJ2-1	CASSLAGNEQFF	TGTGCCAGCAGCTTAGCCGGCAATGAGCAGTTCTTC
NA	NA	TRBV7-2	TRBJ2-4	CASSPRTGQGNIQYF	TGTGCCAGCAGCCCGCGGACCGGGCAGGGAAACATTCAGTACTTC
NA	TRBD1	TRBV6-5	TRBJ1-5	CASRDGQVHNQPQHF	TGTGCCAGCAGGGATGGACAGGTTCACAATCAGCCCCAGCATTTT
few	TRBD1	TRBV27	TRBJ2-1	CASSFQGARNEQFF	TGTGCCAGCAGTTTTCAGGGGGCTAGAAATGAGCAGTTCTTC
NA	TRBD1	TRBV5-1	TRBJ2-7	CASSLLPDRVIPYEQYF	TGCGCCAGCAGCCTCCTCCCGGACAGGGTGATTCCCTACGAGCAGTACTTC
NA	NA	TRBV4-2	TRBJ2-5	CASSQDDGRGETQYF	TGTGCCAGCAGCCAAGACGATGGCAGGGGCGAGACCCAGTACTTC
NA	NA	TRBV19	TRBJ2-7	CASSMRFAGGHEQYF	TGTGCCAGTAGTATGAGGTTCGCGGGCGGCCACGAGCAGTACTTC
NA	TRBD1	TRBV2	TRBJ2-1	CASSPPGQGRNEQFF	TGTGCCAGCAGTCCTCCGGGACAGGGGAGGAATGAGCAGTTCTTC
NA	NA	TRBV3-1/TRBV3-2	TRBJ1-1	CASSQDSGNTEAFF	TGTGCCAGCAGCCAAGACTCAGGGAACACTGAAGCTTTCTTT
NA	TRBD2	TRBV18	TRBJ2-1	CASSPPTGSLAGLEQFF	TGTGCCAGCTCACCACCGACCGGTTCCCTAGCGGGGTTAGAGCAGTTCTTC
NA	TRBD2	TRBV9	TRBJ2-1	CASSLGGGGRNEQFF	TGTGCCAGCAGCCTTGGCGGGGGGGGCCGAAATGAGCAGTTCTTC
NA	NA	TRBV7-9	TRBJ1-6	CASSLNPNSPLHF	TGTGCCAGCAGCTTAAATCCGAATTCACCCCTCCACTTT
once	TRBD1	TRBV20-1	TRBJ1-2	CSSTGEGGYTF	TGCAGCTCGACAGGGGAGGGCGGCTACACCTTC
few	NA	TRBV18	TRBJ1-3	CASSPPGTNSGNTIYF	TGTGCCAGCTCACCACCGGGTACTAACTCTGGAAACACCATATATTTT
NA	NA	TRBV5-8	TRBJ1-2	CASSQGLPNYGYTF	TGTGCCAGCAGCCAGGGACTGCCTAACTATGGCTACACCTTC
NA	TRBD1	TRBV15	TRBJ1-3	CATSRDPNRGLGGNTIYF	TGTGCCACCAGCAGAGACCCCAACAGGGGACTCGGAGGAAACACCATATATTTT
NA	TRBD1	TRBV28	TRBJ2-7	CASSGTAPYEQYF	TGTGCCAGCAGCGGGACAGCCCCCTACGAGCAGTACTTC
NA	NA	TRBV11-2	TRBJ1-4	CASSQGKKRTADEKLFF	TGTGCCAGCAGCCAGGGCAAGAAAAGGACGGCGGATGAAAAACTGTTTTTT
few	NA	TRBV2	TRBJ2-1	CASLRDSTGDEQFF	TGTGCCAGCCTCCGGGACTCAACTGGGGATGAGCAGTTCTTC
NA	NA	TRBV5-4	TRBJ2-5	CASSSQGYGETQYF	TGTGCCAGCAGCTCCCAGGGATATGGGGAGACCCAGTACTTC
NA	TRBD1	TRBV12-3/TRBV12-4	TRBJ1-4	CASSLGQGRLFF	TGTGCCAGCAGTCTCGGACAGGGCAGACTGTTTTTT
NA	TRBD1	TRBV7-6	TRBJ1-6	CASSPGQLNSPLHF	TGTGCCAGCAGCCCGGGACAGCTGAATTCACCCCTCCACTTT
NA	TRBD1	TRBV3-1/TRBV3-2	TRBJ2-2	CASSHFGRTGTGELFF	TGTGCCAGCAGCCATTTTGGGCGGACAGGGACCGGGGAGCTGTTTTTT
once	NA	TRBV6-1	TRBJ1-4	CASSEDSNEKLFF	TGTGCCAGCAGTGAGGACAGTAATGAAAAACTGTTTTTT
NA	NA	TRBV18	TRBJ1-4	CASSPSGTNEKLFF	TGTGCCAGCTCACCCAGCGGGACTAATGAAAAACTGTTTTTT
once	NA	TRBV5-5	TRBJ1-1	CASSLSVEGHTEAFF	TGTGCCAGCAGCTTGTCGGTGGAGGGACACACTGAAGCTTTCTTT
NA	TRBD1	TRBV27	TRBJ1-1	CASSLVGTGNTEAFF	TGTGCCAGCAGTTTAGTAGGGACAGGGAACACTGAAGCTTTCTTT
NA	NA	TRBV24-1	TRBJ2-3	CATSDLTVDTQYF	TGTGCCACCAGTGATCTGACAGTAGATACGCAGTATTTT
few	TRBD1	TRBV5-1	TRBJ1-4	CASSRAPGQGNEKLFF	TGCGCCAGCAGCCGGGCACCGGGACAGGGAAATGAAAAACTGTTTTTT
NA	TRBD1	TRBV7-9	TRBJ1-1	CASRPGTGGMNTEAFF	TGTGCCAGCAGGCCCGGGACAGGGGGTATGAACACTGAAGCTTTCTTT
many	NA	TRBV7-7	TRBJ1-1	CASSAQENTEAFF	TGTGCCAGCAGCGCACAGGAGAACACTGAAGCTTTCTTT
NA	NA	TRBV7-8	TRBJ2-3	CASSLGSRGLDTQYF	TGTGCCAGCAGCTTAGGTTCCCGCGGGTTAGATACGCAGTATTTT
NA	NA	TRBV6-6	TRBJ1-1	CASRFMNTEAFF	TGTGCCAGCAGATTCATGAACACTGAAGCTTTCTTT
NA	TRBD1	TRBV29-1	TRBJ1-2	CSVGKGQLNYGYTF	TGCAGCGTTGGTAAGGGACAGTTAAACTATGGCTACACCTTC
NA	TRBD1	TRBV3-1/TRBV3-2	TRBJ1-2	CASSPDRVGYTF	TGTGCCAGCAGCCCAGACAGGGTTGGCTACACCTTC
NA	TRBD1	TRBV5-6	TRBJ2-2	CASSLGTGLNTGELFF	TGTGCCAGCAGCTTGGGGACAGGACTCAACACCGGGGAGCTGTTTTTT
few	TRBD1	TRBV18	TRBJ1-2	CASAPPRGTGDNYGYTF	TGTGCCAGCGCCCCGCCGAGAGGGACAGGGGACAACTATGGCTACACCTTC
NA	NA	TRBV10-3	TRBJ2-1	CAISRSPDSSYNEQFF	TGTGCCATCAGTAGGTCCCCGGACAGCTCCTACAATGAGCAGTTCTTC
NA	NA	TRBV2	TRBJ1-5	CASRDDRYQPQHF	TGTGCCAGCAGGGACGACAGGTATCAGCCCCAGCATTTT
NA	NA	TRBV3-1/TRBV3-2	TRBJ2-2	CASSQDGARELFF	TGTGCCAGCAGCCAAGATGGAGCAAGGGAGCTGTTTTTT
NA	TRBD1	TRBV7-3	TRBJ1-1	CASSLYGTGNTEAFF	TGTGCCAGCAGCTTATACGGGACAGGGAACACTGAAGCTTTCTTT
once	NA	TRBV5-4	TRBJ1-2	CASSLDRANYGYTF	TGTGCCAGCAGCTTGGACAGGGCTAACTATGGCTACACCTTC
NA	TRBD1	TRBV18	TRBJ1-6	CASSPSGQGHNSPLHF	TGTGCCAGCTCACCGTCGGGACAGGGGCATAATTCACCCCTCCACTTT
NA	TRBD1	TRBV28	TRBJ1-6	CASSFQGATSSPLHF	TGTGCCAGCAGTTTTCAGGGGGCGACCTCTTCACCCCTCCACTTT
NA	NA	TRBV5-1	TRBJ1-1	CASSFRGGSTEAFF	TGCGCCAGCAGCTTTCGGGGGGGAAGCACTGAAGCTTTCTTT
NA	TRBD1	TRBV9	TRBJ2-1	CASSARQGALANNEQFF	TGTGCCAGCAGCGCCCGACAGGGGGCGTTGGCGAACAATGAGCAGTTCTTC
NA	TRBD1	TRBV5-1	TRBJ1-1	CASSSNTGETEAFF	TGCGCCAGCAGCTCTAATACAGGGGAGACTGAAGCTTTCTTT
NA	TRBD1	TRBV5-4	TRBJ1-2	CASSLPVGGSYGYTF	TGTGCCAGCAGCTTGCCTGTAGGGGGCAGCTATGGCTACACCTTC
NA	TRBD1	TRBV30	TRBJ1-2	CAWSPGGIGYTF	TGTGCCTGGAGCCCAGGGGGGATCGGCTACACCTTC
NA	TRBD1	TRBV27	TRBJ2-7	CASSRTGAYEQYF	TGTGCCAGCTCAAGGACAGGAGCCTACGAGCAGTACTTC
once	TRBD1	TRBV7-3	TRBJ2-1	CASSLYGTGNNEQFF	TGTGCCAGCAGCCTATACGGGACAGGCAACAATGAGCAGTTCTTC
NA	NA	TRBV7-6	TRBJ2-1	CASSHRLSGNEQFF	TGTGCCAGCAGCCACCGTTTATCGGGGAATGAGCAGTTCTTC